One sample yielded the 17 T cell receptor beta chains listed below, sequenced in a study of breast tumors, draining lymph nodes, adjacent tissues (dated by TCRdb to the mid-2010s). Libraries were prepared through multiplex PCR. Sequenced using an Illumina HiSeq 2000. TCRdb handled the public reads itself, with Q25 trimming in fastp and clone calling in MiXCR, and kept productive beta chains. Entries that share a CDR3 protein sequence are merged under the most common genes and DNA. This sample comprises around 130,000 distinct CDR3 sequences, about 20% of them detected only once. Less than 4% of the sample is taken by the ten largest. The axillary draining lymph nodes of breast cancer patients were the source of the lymph node samples. Sequencing input: axillary lymph node tissue. These receptors were obtained from a female donor with breast cancer. Some clones in this sample may be carry-over from other donors' samples.

V is TRBV7-9 and J is TRBJ1-1; 7 nucleotides agree with TRBD1. Germline V gives CDR1 SEHNR, CDR2 FQNEAQ (reference sequence). The V segment lost 4 bases and the J segment 8 bases; nucleotides outside the gene matches: 7. The CDR3 is made up of 13 amino acids. The chain's CDR3 is CASSYGTEREAFF. The CDR3 DNA reads as TGTGCCAGCAGCTACGGGACAGAAAGAGAAGCTTTCTTT.

This clonotype was observed many times. The chain employs TRBV6-5 and TRBJ2-1, with a weak D call TRBD2 (6 bases). V was shortened by 6 bases and J by 2 bases, with 11 bases between the two germline ends. CDR1 MNHEY and CDR2 SVGAGI come from the germline V gene. The CDR3 runs to 14 residues. DNA of the CDR3: TGTGCCAGCAGCCGTAGCGGCCCCTACAATGAGCAGTTCTTC. This codes for CASSRSGPYNEQFF.

This clonotype appeared many times. V usage is TRBV7-6 and J usage is TRBJ2-7, with 8 bases that match TRBD2. Trimming at V came to 1 base and at J to 3 bases, leaving 5 bases not matched to a gene. This CDR3 is built from 15 residues. Per the germline V gene, CDR1 is SGHVS and CDR2 is FNYEAQ. The CDR3 region has the DNA TGTGCCAGCAGCTTAGTTGATGCGGGAGGCTACGAGCAGTACTTC. Its protein product is CASSLVDAGGYEQYF.

Points on this clonotype: A much larger clone sits a single nucleotide away, making a read error possible. The J gene is TRBJ2-7, the V gene TRBV5-5, with 9 positions matching TRBD2. The junction had 11 bases not matched to a gene; V was cut back by 5 bases and J by 5 bases. CDR3 size: 15 residues. Germline V gene sequence: CDR1 SGHKS, CDR2 YYEKEE (reference sequence). DNA of the CDR3: TGTGCCAGCAGTCCACGAAATAGCGGGAGCAACGAGCAGTACTTC. It codes for CASSPRNSGSNEQYF.

In its sample, this clonotype was seen once. The J gene is TRBJ1-1, the V gene TRBV20-1, with D possibly TRBD1 on 5 matching bases. This CDR3 region has 13 residues. Trimming removed 5 bases at V and 1 base at J, with 11 bases between. In germline, CDR1 is DFQATT, CDR2 SNEGSKA (reference sequence). The CDR3 spells CSAWGRPNTEAFF. The CDR3 DNA is TGCAGTGCTTGGGGACGGCCGAACACTGAAGCTTTCTTT.

At least ten counts were recorded for this clonotype. The chain is built from TRBV4-2 and TRBJ1-2; 9 bases map to TRBD1. There are 15 residues in the CDR3. After removal of 0 bases from V and 7 bases from J, the junction contained 6 bases not matched to a gene. Per the germline V gene, CDR1 is LGHNA and CDR2 is YNFKEQ. CDR3 protein: CASSQEGTGSGGYTF. For the CDR3, the DNA is TGTGCCAGCAGCCAAGAAGGGACAGGGTCGGGTGGCTACACCTTC.

This clonotype was observed many times. The gene calls are TRBV20-1 and TRBJ2-5, with D perhaps matching TRBD2 (6 bases). CDR1 is DFQATT, CDR2 SNEGSKA, per germline (reference sequence). This CDR3 comprises 14 residues. Trimming stripped 6 bases from V and 3 bases from J, with 17 bases between. The CDR3 here is CSAPPGTLKETQYF. The CDR3 bases are TGCAGTGCCCCACCCGGGACTCTTAAAGAGACCCAGTACTTC.

This chain joins TRBV6-5 and TRBJ2-5; 15 bases fit TRBD2. The germline CDR1 and CDR2 sequences are MNHEY and SVGAGI. Losses at the gene ends were 5 bases for V and 4 bases for J; bases not matched to a gene: 8. This CDR3 contains 17 residues. CDR3 loop: CASSRNGLAGGGETQYF. The CDR3, as DNA: TGTGCCAGCAGTCGGAACGGACTAGCGGGGGGGGGAGAGACCCAGTACTTC.

The sample holds many counts of this clonotype. This chain uses TRBV5-1 with TRBJ2-1; 10 bases align to TRBD2. The CDR3 is 15 amino acids. V shed 0 bases and J 8 bases; nucleotides not matched to a gene: 5. Germline V lookup: CDR1 SGHRS, CDR2 YFSETQ. DNA for the CDR3: TGCGCCAGCAGCTTGGTCCTAGCGGGAGAGGATGAGCAGTTCTTC. Its protein product is CASSLVLAGEDEQFF. Based on the CDR3 plus reference TRBV5-1 and TRBJ2-1, the full variable domain is KAGVTQTPRYLIKTRGQQVTLSCSPISGHRSVSWYQQTPGQGLQFLFEYFSETQRNKGNFPGRFSGRQFSNSRSEMNVSTLELGDSALYLCASSLVLAGEDEQFFGPGTRLTVL.

This clonotype was seen many times. V gene TRBV9 combines with J gene TRBJ2-5, with D possibly being TRBD1 or TRBD2 (5 bases each). The CDR3 has 14 amino acids. From germline, CDR1 is SGDLS and CDR2 YYNGEE. V was clipped by 0 bases and J by 2 bases, with 8 bases between them. This CDR3 reads CASSVGGNQETQYF. For the CDR3, the DNA is TGTGCCAGCAGCGTAGGGGGGAATCAAGAGACCCAGTACTTC. The variable domain in full, completed from reference TRBV9 and TRBJ2-5, reads DSGVTQTPKHLITATGQRVTLRCSPRSGDLSVYWYQQSLDQGLQFLIQYYNGEERAKGNILERFSAQQFPDLHSELNLSSLELGDSALYFCASSVGGNQETQYFGPGTRLLVL.

This clonotype was detected many times. The chain combines TRBV7-3 with TRBJ2-3; 10 nucleotides match TRBD1. The CDR3 contains 14 residues. Germline trimming cut 4 bases from V and 4 bases from J; bases unmatched to any gene: 2. The V gene's germline CDR1 is SGHTA and CDR2 FQGTGA. Here the CDR3 reads CASSWDRGSDTQYF. The CDR3 DNA is TGTGCCAGCAGCTGGGACAGGGGCTCAGATACGCAGTATTTT.

The gene calls are TRBV28 and TRBJ1-4; 9 bases are a match to TRBD1. Losses at the gene ends were 5 bases for V and 5 bases for J; bases not matched to a gene: 6. The CDR3 spans 15 residues. Germline values: CDR1 MDHEN, CDR2 SYDVKM. CDR3 nucleotide sequence: TGTGCCAGCAGTCCGTGGACAGGGGAAAATGAAAAACTGTTTTTT. Translated, it gives CASSPWTGENEKLFF.

This clonotype occurred many times. The rearrangement uses TRBV3-1 and TRBJ2-3; the D gene could be TRBD1 or TRBD2 (6 bases each). Trimming cost V 0 bases and J 6 bases, with 10 bases left between them. The CDR3 loop spans 14 amino acids. CDR1 and CDR2 (germline): LGHDT, YNNKEL (reference sequence). The CDR3 reads CASSQDHGGDTQYF. Written as DNA, the CDR3 is TGTGCCAGCAGCCAAGATCACGGGGGCGATACGCAGTATTTT.

This clonotype was observed at least ten times. The chain recombines TRBV9 with TRBJ2-1; 8 bases align to TRBD2. J was trimmed by 4 bases and V by 0 bases; bases with no gene match: 3. This CDR3 is 15 amino acids long. Germline-derived CDR1 and CDR2 are SGDLS and YYNGEE. The CDR3 DNA follows: TGTGCCAGCAGCGTAGGGGTAGCGGGGTACAATGAGCAGTTCTTC. Encoded protein: CASSVGVAGYNEQFF. Full variable domain (outside the CDR3, taken from reference TRBV9 and TRBJ2-1): DSGVTQTPKHLITATGQRVTLRCSPRSGDLSVYWYQQSLDQGLQFLIQYYNGEERAKGNILERFSAQQFPDLHSELNLSSLELGDSALYFCASSVGVAGYNEQFFGPGTRLTVL.

About this clonotype: A much larger clone is a single base away; this may be a read error. Likely a read error: the CDR3 ends without its conserved phenylalanine or tryptophan. This chain uses TRBV7-2 with TRBJ1-5; possibly TRBD1 for D (6 bases). V shed 0 bases and J shed 6 bases, with 15 bases lying between them. The CDR3 contains 16 residues. The V gene's germline CDR1 is SGHTA and CDR2 FQGNSA. In DNA, the CDR3 is TGTGCCAGCAGCTTAGCGAAGGGGGGGGAGGGTCAGCCCCAGCATTCT. It specifies CASSLAKGGEGQPQHS.

Concerning this clonotype: A much larger clone sits a single nucleotide away, making a read error possible. The rearrangement joins TRBV19 to TRBJ2-3; unclear D gene. The CDR3 covers 14 residues. Germline assignment: CDR1 LNHDA and CDR2 SQIVND (reference sequence). The CDR3 nucleotides are TGTGCCAGTAGTATGTTGTCCAGTGGGGATACGCAGTGTTTT. This encodes CASSMLSSGDTQCF.

This clonotype was detected ten times or more. J is TRBJ2-5 and V is TRBV20-1; 11 positions match TRBD2. V was pared by 5 bases and J by 5 bases, with 7 bases of the junction left unmatched. CDR3 length: 14 residues. Germline values: CDR1 DFQATT, CDR2 SNEGSKA (reference sequence). The CDR3 DNA follows: TGCAGTGCTTCTCGACTAGCGGGAAGGGAGACCCAGTACTTC. This codes for CSASRLAGRETQYF.